This T cell receptor (beta chain) was recovered during a study of identifying expanded T cells in peripheral blood. No infections or other immune events were documented during collection. The length of the CDR3 is 16 residues. V lost 5 bases to trimming and J lost 5 bases; unmatched junction nucleotides: 9. Germline CDR1 is SGHNT and CDR2 is YENEEA. The data were produced by immunoSEQ multiplex PCR, yet TCRdb's version contains in-frame clones alone and is incomplete. The sample includes about 100,000 clones, around 85% of them seen just once. This sequence was found in a person aged 18 to 75 in good health. The rearrangement joins TRBV11-3 to TRBJ2-1; TRBD1 matches 10 bases. Input material: blood. The CDR3 DNA is TGTGCCAGCAGCGCTCCGGGACAGGGGCAGAACAATGAGCAGTTCTTC. The encoded protein is CASSAPGQGQNNEQFF.